The 30 T cell receptor beta chains given below trace back to one sample, sequenced in a study of blood T cell repertoires in COVID-19. The protocol was immunoSEQ multiplex PCR, while the TCRdb copy is restricted to in-frame clones and leaves out a portion. Of fewer than 450,000 clones detected, more than 75% appear once; the ten largest clones hold approximately 1.2%. The sample consisted of PBMCs or T cells enriched from blood (not recorded which). The receptors come from a woman under 30 who had recovered from COVID-19.

This chain uses TRBV9 with TRBJ2-3, with D perhaps TRBD2 (7 bases). The CDR3 is 16 residues long. CDR1 and CDR2 from the germline V gene are SGDLS and YYNGEE. V was trimmed by 0 bases and J by 4 bases, leaving 15 bases between them. As DNA, the CDR3 is TGTGCCAGCAGCGTAGGTTACGGGGGGCCAGCAGATACGCAGTATTTT. Residues: CASSVGYGGPADTQYF.

V and J are TRBV7-2 and TRBJ1-3; D is perhaps TRBD1 (6 bases). CDR1 is SGHTA and CDR2 is FQGNSA in the germline V gene. V gave up 1 base and J gave up 0 bases, with 16 bases separating them. The CDR3 runs 18 residues. Written as DNA, the CDR3 is TGTGCCAGCAGCTTAGTACAGGGAGGGTCTCGCTCTGGAAACACCATATATTTT. It specifies CASSLVQGGSRSGNTIYF.

This chain links TRBV29-1 with TRBJ1-1; weak D call: TRBD1 (5 bases). The CDR3 is made up of 17 amino acids. Germline V gene sequence: CDR1 SQVTM, CDR2 ANQGSEA. V lost 1 base and J lost 4, with 22 bases in between. CDR3 amino acids: CSVEGGSVGVSGTEAFF. The CDR3 nucleotides are TGCAGCGTTGAAGGTGGTAGTGTAGGGGTAAGTGGCACTGAAGCTTTCTTT.

The chain has TRBV29-1 and TRBJ2-2; 8 bases fit TRBD2. With 6 bases clipped from V and 2 bases from J, the junction kept 5 bases outside the gene matches. The CDR3 sequence is 14 residues long. The V gene's germline CDR1 is SQVTM and CDR2 ANQGSEA. The CDR3 DNA reads as TGCAGCGTGGGAACTAGCGGAAACACCGGGGAGCTGTTTTTT. Residues: CSVGTSGNTGELFF.

The chain has TRBV7-3 and TRBJ1-1; 12 positions agree with TRBD1. With V trimmed by 5 bases and J by 7 bases, 5 bases remained unmatched. The CDR3 totals 14 residues. The germline V gene has CDR1 SGHTA and CDR2 FQGTGA. The CDR3 loop is CASSLGQGAGEAFF. The DNA for the CDR3 is TGTGCCAGCAGCCTGGGACAGGGGGCCGGTGAAGCTTTCTTT.

The rearrangement joins TRBV9 to TRBJ1-6; tentatively, D is TRBD1 (6 bases). V lost 0 bases to trimming and J lost 3 bases, with 7 bases between them. This CDR3 is 15 amino acids long. Germline CDR1 and CDR2: SGDLS and YYNGEE. CDR3: CASSVAGHYNSPLHF. The CDR3 region has the DNA TGTGCCAGCAGCGTAGCGGGACACTATAATTCACCCCTCCACTTT.

This chain links TRBV7-9 with TRBJ1-5; no clear D gene. The CDR3 sequence is 14 residues long. Trimming stripped 5 bases from V and 0 bases from J, with 8 bases between. Germline V lookup: CDR1 SEHNR, CDR2 FQNEAQ (reference sequence). CDR3 sequence reads: CASSRTYSNQPQHF. The CDR3 nucleotides are TGTGCCAGCAGCCGGACTTATAGCAATCAGCCCCAGCATTTT.

The rearrangement links TRBV6-6 to TRBJ1-6, with D perhaps TRBD1 (5 bases). CDR3 length equals 17 residues. Trimming took off 5 bases at V and 0 bases at J, with 14 bases between the two ends. Germline V gives CDR1 MNHNY, CDR2 SVGAGI (reference sequence). In DNA form, the CDR3 reads TGTGCCAGCAGTCGAACAGGTTATAGCTCCTATAATTCACCCCTCCACTTT. Its protein is CASSRTGYSSYNSPLHF.

This clone was counted once. The genes are TRBV11-3 and TRBJ1-1; D is uncertain. CDR3 length: 13 amino acids. The germline gives CDR1 SGHNT, CDR2 YENEEA. The germline V and J ends were trimmed by 4 bases and 1 base, with 7 bases remaining between them. CDR3 coding DNA: TGTGCCAGCAGCTCCCGACAGAACACTGAAGCTTTCTTT. Translating it yields CASSSRQNTEAFF.

V and J are TRBV30 and TRBJ1-6; 7 bases match TRBD1. The CDR3 has 15 residues. Germline V gives CDR1 GTSNPN, CDR2 SVGIG (reference sequence). The V gene end was trimmed by 5 bases and the J gene end by 5 bases; junction bases not matched to a gene: 9. The CDR3 DNA follows: TGTGCCTGGGCTACCGGGACAGCACATAATTCACCCCTCCACTTT. Translation: CAWATGTAHNSPLHF.

This sequence joins TRBV11-2 and TRBJ2-7; D not resolved. Germline V gene sequence: CDR1 SGHAT, CDR2 FQNNGV. The CDR3 runs 15 residues. The V gene lost 4 bases and the J gene lost 0 bases, with 13 bases spanning the gap. The CDR3 is CASSSPTLSSYEQYF. CDR3 sequence (DNA): TGTGCCAGCAGCTCCCCGACACTGAGCTCCTACGAGCAGTACTTC.

Only one count was recorded for this clone. The chain couples TRBV10-3 to TRBJ2-1, with TRBD2 identical over 9 bases. Germline-derived CDR1 and CDR2 are ENHRY and SYGVKD. Germline trimming cut 8 bases from V and 3 bases from J; bases unmatched to any gene: 8. The length of the CDR3 is 15 residues. This CDR3 is CAIEVATSGYNEQFF. The CDR3 DNA follows: TGTGCCATCGAGGTAGCGACTAGCGGCTACAATGAGCAGTTCTTC.

The chain combines TRBV7-3 with TRBJ1-1; 7 bases agree with TRBD1. The trim removed 5 bases at V and 0 bases at J, leaving 9 bases unmatched. The CDR3 has 16 residues. Germline CDR1 is SGHTA and CDR2 is FQGTGA. As DNA, the CDR3 is TGTGCCAGCAGCCCTTTCAGGGGGTTCCTGAACACTGAAGCTTTCTTT. This gives the protein CASSPFRGFLNTEAFF. The variable domain in full, completed from reference TRBV7-3 and TRBJ1-1, reads GAGVSQTPSNKVTEKGKYVELRCDPISGHTALYWYRQSLGQGPEFLIYFQGTGAADDSGLPNDRFFAVRPEGSVSTLKIQRTERGDSAVYLCASSPFRGFLNTEAFFGQGTRLTVV.

In this sample, this clone turned up once. This chain joins TRBV6-6 and TRBJ1-3, with no clear D. The CDR3 loop spans 13 amino acids. CDR1 MNHNY and CDR2 SVGAGI come from the germline V gene (reference sequence). Trimming took 6 bases from V and 3 from J, leaving 9 bases between them. CDR3 nucleotide sequence: TGTGCCAGCAGCTCAACCTATGGAAACACCATATATTTT. Amino acid sequence: CASSSTYGNTIYF.

This sequence joins TRBV6-5 and TRBJ2-7, with 9 bases lining up with TRBD1. The CDR3 extends over 13 amino acids. Germline CDR1 MNHEY, CDR2 SVGAGI. The J segment lost 5 bases and the V segment lost 6 bases, leaving 5 bases of the junction unmatched. The CDR3 DNA reads TGTGCCAGCAGGTGGGACAGGGACCACGAGCAGTACTTC. Protein product: CASRWDRDHEQYF.

The V gene is TRBV25-1, the J gene TRBJ1-2; maybe TRBD1 (5 bases). V lost 8 bases and J lost 4, with 14 bases in between. CDR3 length: 13 amino acids. Germline assignment: CDR1 MGHDK and CDR2 SYGVNS. CDR3 residues: CASGGGSPYGYTF. CDR3 nucleotide sequence: TGTGCCAGCGGGGGAGGATCGCCCTATGGCTACACCTTC.

This clone has a handful of counts. The V and J genes are TRBV3-1 (or the pseudogene TRBV3-2) and TRBJ1-2; D gene unclear. CDR3 length equals 13 residues. Germline CDR1 reads LGHDT; CDR2 reads YNNKEL (reference sequence). V lost 3 bases and J lost 1, with 6 bases in between. Written as DNA, the CDR3 is TGTGCCAGCAGCCAGGGCCTTAACTATGGCTACACCTTC. Translating gives CASSQGLNYGYTF.

The gene calls are TRBV2 and TRBJ1-3; 11 bases match TRBD1. V trimming: 7 bases; J trimming: 9 bases; junction bases outside the gene matches: 5. Per the germline V gene, CDR1 is SNHLY and CDR2 is FYNNEI. The length of the CDR3 is 13 residues. The CDR3 DNA is TGTGCCAGCAATGGGGACAGGGGGAGCACCATATATTTT. This sequence encodes CASNGDRGSTIYF. Drawing the rest from reference TRBV2 and TRBJ1-3, the complete variable domain is EPEVTQTPSHQVTQMGQEVILRCVPISNHLYFYWYRQILGQKVEFLVSFYNNEISEKSEIFDDQFSVERPDGSNFTLKIRSTKLEDSAMYFCASNGDRGSTIYFGEGSWLTVV.

This chain uses TRBV2 with TRBJ2-5; 9 bases agree with TRBD1. The CDR3 runs to 18 residues. V was clipped by 5 bases and J by 0 bases; unmatched bases: 13. Germline CDR1 and CDR2: SNHLY and FYNNEI. Here the CDR3 reads CASSWTGDLLGYQETQYF. The CDR3 DNA reads as TGTGCCAGCAGTTGGACAGGGGATTTACTAGGGTACCAAGAGACCCAGTACTTC.

The V and J genes are TRBV19 and TRBJ1-2; D is unclear. Looked up from germline, CDR1 is LNHDA and CDR2 is SQIVND (reference sequence). Between the trimmed V and J ends, which lost 6 bases and 2 bases, there was a span of 7 bases. The CDR3 extends over 12 amino acids. CDR3 sequence reads: CASRVQNYGYTF. In nucleotides, the CDR3 is TGTGCCAGTAGAGTCCAGAACTATGGCTACACCTTC.

The V and J genes are TRBV29-1 and TRBJ2-7; TRBD1 matches 7 bases. The CDR3 totals 13 residues. CDR1 and CDR2 (germline): SQVTM, ANQGSEA. Unmatched junction bases numbered 8, after V lost 7 bases and J lost 2 bases. The CDR3 reads CSAVRTGTYEQYF. For the CDR3, the DNA is TGCAGCGCGGTCCGGACAGGAACCTACGAGCAGTACTTC.

This sequence joins TRBV6-5 and TRBJ1-2, with no clear D. V gave up 7 bases and J gave up 7 bases, with 10 bases separating them. This CDR3 has 11 amino acids. Per the germline V gene, CDR1 is MNHEY and CDR2 is SVGAGI. As DNA, the CDR3 is TGTGCCAGCACCAGTGGAGGTGGCTACACCTTC. Translated, it gives CASTSGGGYTF.

This chain joins TRBV2 and TRBJ1-4, with 10 bases matching TRBD1. This CDR3 has 12 residues. CDR1 is SNHLY and CDR2 is FYNNEI in the germline V gene. J was trimmed by 10 bases and V by 6 bases; bases with no gene match: 2. CDR3 region: CASSRDRGKLFF. DNA for the CDR3: TGTGCCAGCAGCCGGGACAGGGGAAAACTGTTTTTT.

CDR3 sequence (DNA): TGTGCCAGCAGCTTCTTCGATGTTACCCCCTCCGGGACAGGGGATGAGACCCAGTACTTC. Translation: CASSFFDVTPSGTGDETQYF. V usage is TRBV9 and J usage is TRBJ2-5, with 10 bases identical to TRBD1. V was pared by 4 bases and J by 5 bases, with 23 bases of the junction left unmatched. Germline loops: CDR1 SGDLS, CDR2 YYNGEE. CDR3 length: 20 amino acids.

The chain is built from TRBV6-2 or TRBV6-3 and TRBJ2-3, with 7 bases identical to TRBD1. The CDR3 has 15 amino acids. Germline CDR1 MNHEY, CDR2 SVGEGT. The J segment lost 7 bases and the V segment lost 2 bases, leaving 9 bases of the junction unmatched. The CDR3 bases are TGTGCCAGCAGTTACGGACAGAGGGGGCCTTATACGCAGTATTTT. This translates into CASSYGQRGPYTQYF.

V is TRBV9 and J is TRBJ1-2, with 7 positions matching TRBD1. J lost 8 bases, V lost 0 bases, and 7 bases had no gene match. The CDR3 contains 14 residues. The V gene's germline CDR1 is SGDLS and CDR2 YYNGEE. The CDR3 spells CASSVARTGNGYTF. The CDR3 DNA reads as TGTGCCAGCAGCGTAGCAAGGACAGGTAACGGCTACACCTTC.

This chain links TRBV18 with TRBJ1-1, with D possibly TRBD1 on 5 matching bases. V lost 3 bases and J lost 8, with 16 bases in between. The V gene's germline CDR1 is KGHSH and CDR2 LQKENI. The CDR3 has 14 residues. The CDR3 region is CASSPGDSLGEAFF. In DNA, the CDR3 is TGTGCCAGCTCACCTGGAGACAGTCTGGGAGAAGCTTTCTTT.

The V gene is TRBV30, the J gene TRBJ1-5; D might be TRBD1 (6 bases). Germline CDR1 is GTSNPN and CDR2 is SVGIG (reference sequence). The CDR3 spans 14 residues. Deletions cut 2 bases from V and 4 bases from J, with 12 bases between. This CDR3 is CAWSSGTLNQPQHF. The CDR3 bases are TGTGCCTGGAGTTCGGGGACATTAAATCAGCCCCAGCATTTT.

This chain uses TRBV5-1 with TRBJ2-7, with 11 bases fitting TRBD2. The CDR3 totals 17 residues. Losses at the gene ends were 4 bases for V and 0 bases for J; bases not matched to a gene: 9. Germline CDR1 SGHRS, CDR2 YFSETQ. CDR3 coding DNA: TGCGCCAGCAGCATACTGGAGACTAGCGGGACCTCCTACGAGCAGTACTTC. Amino acid sequence: CASSILETSGTSYEQYF. Using reference TRBV5-1 and TRBJ2-7 for the parts outside the CDR3, the full variable domain is KAGVTQTPRYLIKTRGQQVTLSCSPISGHRSVSWYQQTPGQGLQFLFEYFSETQRNKGNFPGRFSGRQFSNSRSEMNVSTLELGDSALYLCASSILETSGTSYEQYFGPGTRLTVT.

This sequence joins TRBV29-1 and TRBJ1-1; D remains ambiguous. Trimming stripped 6 bases from V and 9 bases from J, with 14 bases between. The germline CDR1 and CDR2 sequences are SQVTM and ANQGSEA. The CDR3 loop spans 11 amino acids. The CDR3 DNA follows: TGCAGCGTGAGATCCGGGGTACAAGCTTTCTTT. Protein product: CSVRSGVQAFF.